These T cell receptor beta chains were read from a single sample in a study of shared clonotypes between healthy human individuals. Profiled with immunoSEQ multiplex PCR; TCRdb holds only in-frame clones, not every one. The table records 600,000 to 700,000 clones, 60% to 75% of them present only once. Source material: memory CD4+ T cells sorted from blood. The origin of the receptors is a woman aged 25 to 45 in good health. Each CDR3 is given with its conserved first and last residue. Each record gives: V gene, D gene, J gene, clone size, CDR3 DNA, CDR3 protein. D genes are given only for firm matches. Only some rows state a clone size, as once, few, many or a class for expanded clones.

>TRBV19|TRBD2|TRBJ2-3|.
TGTGCCAGCAAAGCCGGGACTAGCCTAAGCACAGATACGCAGTATTTT
CASKAGTSLSTDTQYF
>TRBV10-3|.|TRBJ2-1|.
TGTGCCGTCCACAGGGAGCAGGAGGCCCCGCAGTTCTTC
CAVHREQEAPQFF
>TRBV11-3|.|TRBJ2-3|few
TGTGCCAGCAGCTTGGGGGATACGCAGTATTTT
CASSLGDTQYF
>TRBV6-1|.|TRBJ1-1|many
TGTGCCAGCAGATATATCTTGGGGGCTGAAGCTTTCTTT
CASRYILGAEAFF
>TRBV29-1|.|TRBJ1-5|.
TGCAGCGTCCGGGACACGGATCAGCCCCAGCATTTT
CSVRDTDQPQHF
>TRBV29-1|.|TRBJ2-6|.
TGCAGCGTTGAAGATCTCCGTTCTGGGGCCAACGTCCTGACTTTC
CSVEDLRSGANVLTF
>TRBV7-3|.|TRBJ2-1|.
TGTGCCAGCAGCTTACGGGGGAATGAGCAGTTCTTC
CASSLRGNEQFF
>TRBV5-1|.|TRBJ2-4|.
TGCGCCAGCAGCCCCGGGGGGCAATTGAACATTCAGTACTTC
CASSPGGQLNIQYF
>TRBV6-5|TRBD2|TRBJ2-3|once
TGTGCCAGCAGTCATGGGACTAGCGGAAAGGATACGCAGTATTTT
CASSHGTSGKDTQYF
>TRBV6-1|.|TRBJ1-3|.
TGTGCCAGCAGTGAAGCGACGCCATTTTTCCAGGTCCGCTCTGGAAACACCATATATTTT
CASSEATPFFQVRSGNTIYF
>TRBV6-6|.|TRBJ1-5|few
TGTGCCAGCAGTTACTCGCAAGGTGAGCGGCCCCAGCATTTT
CASSYSQGERPQHF
>TRBV28|.|TRBJ2-6|once
TGTGCCAGCAGTTTATTGAAGAGCATGGGGGCCAACGTCCTGACTTTC
CASSLLKSMGANVLTF
>TRBV28|TRBD2|TRBJ2-7|.
TGTGCCAGCAGTTACCCGATCCTGGCGGGAGGTAGAGAGCAGTACTTC
CASSYPILAGGREQYF
>TRBV6-5|TRBD1|TRBJ1-1|few
TGTGCCAGCATGAGGGGGCAGGGGGTCTACACTGAAGCTTTCTTT
CASMRGQGVYTEAFF
>TRBV27|.|TRBJ1-5|.
TGTGCCAGCAGTTTCCCTCGGGGAAAGGAGCAGCCCCAGCATTTT
CASSFPRGKEQPQHF
>TRBV28|TRBD1|TRBJ1-5|once
TGTGCCAGCAGTTTGGGACAGCAAAATTTGCCCCAGCATTTT
CASSLGQQNLPQHF
>TRBV18|.|TRBJ2-7|.
TGTGCCAGCTCACCAGCCGAGGGTTACGAGCAGTACTTC
CASSPAEGYEQYF
>TRBV2|TRBD1|TRBJ1-2|.
TGTGCCAGCAGGGCCGACAGGGCGTCTAACTATGGCTACACCTTC
CASRADRASNYGYTF
>TRBV19|.|TRBJ2-5|.
TGTGCCAGTAGTATAAGACACAACCAAGAGACCCAGTACTTC
CASSIRHNQETQYF
>TRBV9|TRBD1|TRBJ1-4|few
TGTGCCAGCAGCGTAGATACAGGGGGCAAAAAACTGTTTTTT
CASSVDTGGKKLFF
>TRBV6-1|TRBD2|TRBJ2-7|.
TGTGCCAGCAGTACCAGCGGGAGGGACCCCTACGAGCAGTACTTC
CASSTSGRDPYEQYF
>TRBV10-1|.|TRBJ1-1|.
TGCGCCAGCAGCGCGCGTATAGAGAACACTGAAGCTTTCTTT
CASSARIENTEAFF
>TRBV18|TRBD1|TRBJ2-6|once
TGTGCCAGCTCACCGGGACAGGGTCGTTCTGGGGCCAACGTCCTGACTTTC
CASSPGQGRSGANVLTF
>TRBV18|.|TRBJ2-2|.
TGTGCCAGCTCACCTAGGACTATTACCGGGGAGCTGTTTTTT
CASSPRTITGELFF
>TRBV4-1|.|TRBJ2-3|many
TGCGCCAGCAGCCAAGTTAATCTGGTGGGGTGGGGGACGCAGTATTTT
CASSQVNLVGWGTQYF
>TRBV5-4|TRBD1|TRBJ2-3|.
TGTGCCAGCAGCCCCAAGACAGGGGCAGATACGCAGTATTTT
CASSPKTGADTQYF
>TRBV5-8|.|TRBJ2-7|.
TGTGCCAGCAGCAGCCGGGACACTCGCTACGAGCAGTACTTC
CASSSRDTRYEQYF
>TRBV11-2|TRBD1|TRBJ1-2|.
TGTGCCAGCAGCAGAACCGGGACAGGGAATCGAGGCTACACCTTC
CASSRTGTGNRGYTF
>TRBV19|.|TRBJ1-2|.
TGTGCCAGTAGTACCCGAGGGCGGGGCTACACCTTC
CASSTRGRGYTF
>TRBV11-1|TRBD2|TRBJ2-7|.
TGTGCCAGCAGCTGGAAGACAGATATAGCGGGCTCTTACGAGCAGTACTTC
CASSWKTDIAGSYEQYF
>TRBV2|TRBD2|TRBJ2-1|.
TGTGCCAGCAGGGCTAGCGGAAAGCAGTTCTTC
CASRASGKQFF
>TRBV29-1|.|TRBJ1-5|.
TGCAGCGTTGGGATAGGGAATAGCAATCAGCCCCAGCATTTT
CSVGIGNSNQPQHF
>TRBV19|.|TRBJ1-2|.
TGTGCCAGTCAGAGTACCACCTATGGCTACACCTTC
CASQSTTYGYTF
>TRBV7-2|.|TRBJ2-5|.
TGTGCCAGCAGATTCACAGGGGACTTCCTCCAAGAGACCCAGTACTTC
CASRFTGDFLQETQYF
>TRBV19|.|TRBJ2-3|once
TGTGCCAGTAGGGCGGCTAGCACAGATACGCAGTATTTT
CASRAASTDTQYF
>TRBV4-2|.|TRBJ2-2|.
TGTGCCAGCAGCCAAGTGGGAGCTTCGAACACCGGGGAGCTGTTTTTT
CASSQVGASNTGELFF
>TRBV5-1|TRBD1|TRBJ1-1|.
TGCGCCAGCAGCACGCAGGGGGAAGATCAAGCTTTCTTT
CASSTQGEDQAFF
>TRBV6-6|.|TRBJ2-4|.
TGTGCCAGCAAGCCGGGACTAGCCAAAAACATTCAGTACTTC
CASKPGLAKNIQYF
>TRBV7-2|TRBD1|TRBJ2-6|.
TGTGCCAGCAGCTCAAAAGGACAGGGAGCTGGGGCCAACGTCCTGACTTTC
CASSSKGQGAGANVLTF
>TRBV5-1|.|TRBJ2-2|few
TGCGCCAGCAGTGAACCCACCGGGGAGCTGTTTTTT
CASSEPTGELFF
>TRBV28|TRBD2|TRBJ2-7|.
TGTGCCAGCGGCCTAGCGGTTCAGTACTTC
CASGLAVQYF
>TRBV28|.|TRBJ2-7|.
TGTGCCAGCAGTTCACCCGGAACAGGGACCTACGAGCAGTACTTC
CASSSPGTGTYEQYF
>TRBV6-1|.|TRBJ2-1|.
TGTGCCGGGGGGTGGGAGTCTTACAATGAGCAGTTCTTC
CAGGWESYNEQFF
>TRBV28|TRBD1|TRBJ1-2|.
TGTGCCAGCAGGCCCACAGGGGTCGCCTATGGCTACACCTTC
CASRPTGVAYGYTF
>TRBV25-1|.|TRBJ2-3|.
TGTGCCAGCAGTGAACCCGACACAGATACGCAGTATTTT
CASSEPDTDTQYF
>TRBV7-8|.|TRBJ2-5|.
TGTGCCAGCAGCGCAGAAAGCGGAGAGACCCAGTACTTC
CASSAESGETQYF
>TRBV2|TRBD1|TRBJ1-1|.
TGTGCCAGGTCGGAAGGGGACAGGGGTAACACTGAAGCTTTCTTT
CARSEGDRGNTEAFF
>TRBV5-1|.|TRBJ1-3|once
TGCGCCAGCAGCCAGGGGACGGCTGGAAACACCATATATTTT
CASSQGTAGNTIYF
>TRBV11-2|TRBD2|TRBJ2-2|.
TGTGCCAGCAGCTTGTATCGTGCCGGGGGGACCGGGGAGCTGTTTTTT
CASSLYRAGGTGELFF
>TRBV7-2|.|TRBJ2-7|.
TGTGCCAGCAGCTTACAGGGCCCGCTCGGCGAGCAGTACTTC
CASSLQGPLGEQYF
>TRBV5-6|.|TRBJ2-1|few
TGTGCCAGCAGCCGCGTTACGGGCAATGAGCAGTTCTTC
CASSRVTGNEQFF
>TRBV29-1|.|TRBJ2-5|.
TGCAGCGTTGAAGTTGAGACCCAGTACTTC
CSVEVETQYF
>TRBV28|TRBD1|TRBJ1-5|.
TGTGCCAGCAGTTTCCTGGACAGGGGGAACAATCAGCCCCAGCATTTT
CASSFLDRGNNQPQHF
>TRBV19|TRBD2|TRBJ2-2|.
TGTGCCAGTAGTTCGGGACTAGGCTCGGGTGTCGCCGGGGAGCTGTTTTTT
CASSSGLGSGVAGELFF
>TRBV5-6|.|TRBJ2-7|.
TGTGCCAGCAGCTTGGACCTAGGCAGCGAAGCCTACGAGCAGTACTTC
CASSLDLGSEAYEQYF
>TRBV2|.|TRBJ2-3|.
TGTGCCAGCAGTCAGCAGGGAACGTCTAGCACAGATACGCAGTATTTT
CASSQQGTSSTDTQYF
>TRBV5-6|TRBD1|TRBJ1-5|.
TGTGCCAGCAGCTGGACAGGGGGTCAGCCCCAGCATTTT
CASSWTGGQPQHF
>TRBV19|TRBD1|TRBJ1-5|.
TGTGCCAGTAGTCAGGGACAGGATCAGCCCCAGCATTTT
CASSQGQDQPQHF